A selection of T cell receptor beta chains follows, all from one sample in a study of CD8+CD57+ T cells in acquired aplastic anemia. TCRdb re-derived calls from the reads in MiXCR, one entry per CDR3 protein. This sample has about 180,000 distinct CDR3 sequences; 40% to 55% occur once, and the top ten carry over 0.95%. Sequenced material: sorted CD4+, CD8+, or CD8+CD57+ T cells (not recorded which) from PBMCs. These receptors were collected from a human donor with aplastic anemia. The CDR3 runs from the conserved cysteine through the conserved F or W. D genes are given only for firm matches. Part of the rows lack a size; the others show once, few, many or a class for expanded clones.

j_call	clone_size	d_call	v_call	cdr3_aa	cdr3_nt
TRBJ2-7	many	.	TRBV18	CASSPLARENEQYF	TGTGCCAGCTCACCTTTAGCCAGGGAAAACGAGCAGTACTTC
TRBJ2-7	.	.	TRBV5-5	CASNSPLRGGLEQYF	TGTGCCAGCAACTCACCACTGAGGGGGGGCCTCGAGCAGTACTTC
TRBJ2-5	.	.	TRBV2	CASSKDYQETQYF	TGTGCCAGCAGTAAGGACTATCAAGAGACCCAGTACTTC
TRBJ1-1	.	.	TRBV2	CASSPQGSEAFF	TGTGCCAGCAGTCCACAGGGATCTGAAGCTTTCTTT
TRBJ2-3	many	.	TRBV7-9	CAVASTDTQYF	TGTGCCGTAGCCAGCACAGATACGCAGTATTTT
TRBJ2-3	many	TRBD2	TRBV12-3/TRBV12-4	CASSLMAGVITDTQYF	TGTGCCAGCAGTTTAATGGCGGGGGTTATCACAGATACGCAGTATTTT
TRBJ1-1	once	.	TRBV5-5	CASSLSPGNTEAFF	TGTGCCAGCAGCTTGTCTCCAGGGAACACTGAAGCTTTCTTT
TRBJ2-5	many	.	TRBV7-9	CASSTRGIQETQYF	TGTGCCAGCAGCACCCGGGGAATTCAAGAGACCCAGTACTTC
TRBJ2-2	.	.	TRBV7-3	CASSPTNTGELFF	TGTGCCAGCAGCCCAACGAACACCGGGGAGCTGTTTTTT
TRBJ2-1	many	.	TRBV5-1	CASSLRDSHLNEQFF	TGCGCCAGCAGCCTCCGGGACTCCCACCTCAATGAGCAGTTCTTC
TRBJ2-6	many	TRBD1	TRBV19	CASSLTGGLIVLTF	TGTGCCAGTAGTCTGACAGGGGGTCTTATCGTCCTGACTTTC
TRBJ2-7	many	TRBD2	TRBV5-5	CASSFPSGGTGDEQYF	TGTGCCAGCAGCTTCCCTAGCGGGGGGACTGGGGACGAGCAGTACTTC
TRBJ2-2	.	TRBD2	TRBV24-1	CATSPSGGGGTGELFF	TGTGCCACCAGTCCTAGCGGGGGAGGTGGCACCGGGGAGCTGTTTTTT
TRBJ2-3	.	.	TRBV10-3	CAISEQGGTDTQYF	TGTGCCATCAGTGAGCAGGGAGGCACAGATACGCAGTATTTT
TRBJ2-5	.	TRBD1	TRBV19	CASMGTGGETQYF	TGTGCCAGTATGGGGACAGGGGGAGAGACCCAGTACTTC
TRBJ2-5	many	.	TRBV5-1	CASSLSGGVETQYF	TGCGCCAGCAGCTTGTCGGGCGGGGTAGAGACCCAGTACTTC
TRBJ2-1	.	.	TRBV5-5	CASSSGPRDEQFF	TGTGCCAGCAGTTCCGGGCCCCGGGACGAGCAGTTCTTC
TRBJ2-7	few	TRBD2	TRBV5-4	CASGWEGTGLAGGGHEQYF	TGTGCCAGCGGCTGGGAGGGAACAGGACTAGCGGGGGGTGGCCACGAGCAGTACTTC
TRBJ2-7	.	.	TRBV20-1	CSVRVGSGTTVEQYF	TGCAGTGTTAGAGTGGGGTCTGGAACAACAGTCGAGCAGTACTTC
TRBJ1-6	.	.	TRBV7-2	CASSLEVWTSPLHF	TGTGCCAGCAGTTTAGAGGTGTGGACTTCACCCCTCCACTTT
TRBJ2-1	many	TRBD2	TRBV2	CASRGLAGGQRGEQFF	TGTGCCAGCAGGGGACTAGCGGGGGGGCAACGAGGTGAGCAGTTCTTC
TRBJ1-1	.	.	TRBV29-1	CSVEDGPRAFF	TGCAGCGTTGAAGATGGGCCCCGAGCTTTCTTT
TRBJ2-3	.	.	TRBV5-1	CASSLTGWAPTDTQYF	TGCGCCAGCAGCTTAACAGGGTGGGCTCCCACAGATACGCAGTATTTT
TRBJ2-7	.	.	TRBV20-1	CSASLPGGQLF	TGCAGTGCTAGCCTCCCCGGGGGGCAGCTCTTC
TRBJ2-5	.	.	TRBV29-1	CSVEDAGRETQYF	TGCAGCGTTGAAGATGCAGGGAGGGAGACCCAGTACTTC
TRBJ1-6	many	.	TRBV10-3	CAISVGQGINSPLHF	TGTGCCATCAGTGTAGGTCAGGGGATAAATTCACCCCTCCACTTT
TRBJ2-3	many	.	TRBV2	CASNVILATDTQYF	TGTGCCAGCAACGTAATACTTGCCACAGATACGCAGTATTTT
TRBJ1-2	many	.	TRBV5-6	CASSLVVVTGDYGYTF	TGTGCCAGCAGCTTGGTGGTGGTAACCGGGGACTATGGCTACACCTTC
TRBJ2-7	.	TRBD2	TRBV10-1	CASSEAGEPFEQYF	TGCGCCAGCAGTGAGGCGGGAGAGCCTTTCGAGCAGTACTTC
TRBJ2-7	.	.	TRBV7-2	CASSSTLGSYEQYF	TGTGCCAGCAGCTCTACATTGGGCTCCTACGAGCAGTACTTC
TRBJ2-7	.	.	TRBV20-1	CSARGGRTPYEQYF	TGCAGTGCTAGAGGAGGGAGGACCCCCTACGAGCAGTACTTC
TRBJ1-3	.	.	TRBV9	CASSPWDGNSGNTIYF	TGTGCCAGCAGCCCCTGGGACGGTAACTCTGGAAACACCATATATTTT
TRBJ2-1	.	.	TRBV6-2/TRBV6-3	CASSRTYNEQFF	TGTGCCAGCAGCCGGACCTACAATGAGCAGTTCTTC
TRBJ1-1	.	.	TRBV12-3/TRBV12-4	CASSLRGWYTEAFF	TGTGCCAGCAGCCTCCGCGGCTGGTACACTGAAGCTTTCTTT
TRBJ1-6	.	TRBD1	TRBV9	CASSVGQGDGSPLHF	TGTGCCAGCAGCGTAGGTCAGGGGGATGGTTCACCCCTCCACTTT
TRBJ1-2	many	TRBD1	TRBV4-2	CASSQDQVRGLEGGYTF	TGTGCCAGCAGCCAAGATCAGGTCAGGGGGCTAGAGGGTGGCTACACCTTC
TRBJ2-7	many	TRBD1	TRBV11-2	CASSSSTGSYEQYF	TGTGCCAGCAGCTCCTCGACAGGGAGCTACGAGCAGTACTTC
TRBJ2-3	many	.	TRBV19	CASSHRVGDTQYF	TGTGCCAGTAGCCACAGGGTTGGAGATACGCAGTATTTT
TRBJ2-7	many	TRBD2	TRBV7-3	CASSLKRGGLNEQYF	TGTGCCAGCAGCTTAAAGCGGGGGGGCCTAAACGAGCAGTACTTC
TRBJ2-3	.	.	TRBV24-1	CATSGLGSGTDTQYF	TGTGCCACCAGTGGGCTGGGCTCCGGCACAGATACGCAGTATTTT
TRBJ2-1	.	TRBD2	TRBV11-2	CASSVDPAGGRNEQFF	TGTGCCAGCAGCGTAGATCCAGCGGGGGGGCGGAATGAGCAGTTCTTC
TRBJ2-3	many	.	TRBV29-1	CSVGQLFSTDTQYF	TGCAGCGTTGGGCAGTTGTTTAGCACAGATACGCAGTATTTT
TRBJ1-2	few	TRBD1	TRBV24-1	CATSTQGEEYGYTF	TGTGCCACCAGCACCCAGGGGGAAGAGTATGGCTACACCTTC
TRBJ1-1	many	.	TRBV20-1	CSARVTGNTEAFF	TGCAGTGCTAGGGTGACAGGGAACACTGAAGCTTTCTTT
TRBJ2-7	few	TRBD1	TRBV24-1	CATSDSTQGAEQYF	TGTGCCACCAGTGATTCAACACAGGGGGCCGAGCAGTACTTC
TRBJ1-2	many	.	TRBV7-2	CASSLGLGYTF	TGTGCCAGCAGCTTAGGGCTCGGCTACACCTTC
TRBJ1-2	many	.	TRBV19	CASSIPGQRYGYTF	TGTGCCAGTAGTATACCCGGACAGAGGTATGGCTACACCTTC
TRBJ1-2	few	.	TRBV5-4	CASSLQGDRGYTF	TGTGCCAGCAGCTTGCAGGGAGATCGAGGCTACACCTTC
TRBJ2-2	many	TRBD1	TRBV24-1	CATSDDRGGGTGELFF	TGTGCCACCAGTGATGACAGGGGAGGTGGCACCGGGGAGCTGTTTTTT
TRBJ2-7	.	.	TRBV20-1	CSASGGSEQYF	TGCAGTGCTAGCGGGGGTAGTGAGCAGTACTTC
TRBJ1-4	.	.	TRBV4-1	CASSQVGGNEKLFF	TGCGCCAGCAGCCAAGTGGGAGGGAATGAAAAACTGTTTTTT
TRBJ1-2	many	.	TRBV7-8	CASSFDINYGYTF	TGTGCCAGCAGCTTTGACATTAACTATGGCTACACCTTC
TRBJ2-3	.	TRBD2	TRBV9	CASSVTTGSGGGNTQYF	TGTGCCAGCAGCGTAACTACAGGGAGCGGGGGCGGGAATACGCAGTATTTT
TRBJ2-1	many	.	TRBV24-1	CATGRSGGNEQFF	TGTGCCACCGGCAGATCAGGAGGCAATGAGCAGTTCTTC
TRBJ2-7	.	TRBD1	TRBV10-2	CASRLDRGHEQYF	TGCGCCAGCAGATTGGACAGGGGGCACGAGCAGTACTTC
TRBJ1-1	.	.	TRBV7-6	CASSSGRSTEAFF	TGTGCCAGCAGCTCGGGGCGTAGCACTGAAGCTTTCTTT
TRBJ1-1	many	.	TRBV7-9	CASSLGSTTEAFF	TGTGCCAGCAGCTTAGGGTCGACCACTGAAGCTTTCTTT
TRBJ2-1	.	.	TRBV15	CATSRASGDCQNEQFF	TGTGCCACCAGCAGAGCCTCCGGGGACTGCCAAAATGAGCAGTTCTTC
TRBJ1-5	many	.	TRBV19	CASRLLRGNQPQHF	TGTGCCAGTAGGCTACTCCGGGGCAATCAGCCCCAGCATTTT
TRBJ2-7	many	TRBD1	TRBV20-1	CSATSGQTLTYEQYF	TGCAGTGCAACTTCGGGACAGACACTGACCTACGAGCAGTACTTC